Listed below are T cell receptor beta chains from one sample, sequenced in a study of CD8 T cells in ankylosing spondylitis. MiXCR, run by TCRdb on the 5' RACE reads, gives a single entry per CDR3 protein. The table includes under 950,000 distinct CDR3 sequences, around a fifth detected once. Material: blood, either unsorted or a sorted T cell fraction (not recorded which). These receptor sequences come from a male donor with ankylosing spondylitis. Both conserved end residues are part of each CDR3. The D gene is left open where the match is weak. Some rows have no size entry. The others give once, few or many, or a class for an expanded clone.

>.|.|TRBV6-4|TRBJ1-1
TGTGCCAGCAGCGAAACAGGGATATCGCCTGAAGCTTTCTTT
CASSETGISPEAFF
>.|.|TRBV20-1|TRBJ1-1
TGCAGTGCTAGTCGGGGAGGGATCGTCACTGAAGCTTTCTTT
CSASRGGIVTEAFF
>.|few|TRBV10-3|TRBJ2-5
TGTGCCATCAGTGAGCCACAAGAGACCCAGTACTTC
CAISEPQETQYF
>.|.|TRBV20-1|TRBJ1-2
TGCAGTGCTAGTGGGGGGGGGTATGGCTACACCTTC
CSASGGGYGYTF
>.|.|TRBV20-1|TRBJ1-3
TGCAGCGATAGGGGGGGCGGTGGAAACACCATATATTTT
CSDRGGGGNTIYF
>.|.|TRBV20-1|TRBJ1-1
TGCAGTGCACCACCAAGTCCAGGGAACACTGAAGCTTTCTTT
CSAPPSPGNTEAFF
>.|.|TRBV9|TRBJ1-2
TGTGCCAGCAGCGGAGTTTACCAGGGGAAAAACTATGGCTACACCTTC
CASSGVYQGKNYGYTF
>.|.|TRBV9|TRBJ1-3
TGTGCCAGCAGCGTAGCTGCCGGGGTGTGGGGAAACACCATATATTTT
CASSVAAGVWGNTIYF
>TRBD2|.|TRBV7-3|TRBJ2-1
TGTGCCAGCAGCGAGACTAGCGGGGGGTCCTACAATGAGCAGTTCTTC
CASSETSGGSYNEQFF
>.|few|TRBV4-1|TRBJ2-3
TGCGCCAGCAGCCAAGAACAGGGCGCAGATACGCAGTATTTT
CASSQEQGADTQYF
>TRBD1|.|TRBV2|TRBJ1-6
TGTGCCAGCAGTGAACCAGGGGGCGAGAATTCACCCCTCCACTTT
CASSEPGGENSPLHF
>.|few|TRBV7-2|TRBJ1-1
TGTGCCAGCAGCCCTGGGCAGGGGCGATATCCTGAAGCTTTCTTT
CASSPGQGRYPEAFF
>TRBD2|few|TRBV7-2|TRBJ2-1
TGTGCCAGCAGCTGGTTCAGCGGGGGGGGCAACAATGAGCAGTTCTTC
CASSWFSGGGNNEQFF
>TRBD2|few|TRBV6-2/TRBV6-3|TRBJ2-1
TGTGCCAGCAGTTACTCAGGGACTAGCGGCCCGTTCGGGTCCTACAATGAGCAGTTCTTC
CASSYSGTSGPFGSYNEQFF
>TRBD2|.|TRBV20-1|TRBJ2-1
TGCAGTGCTGTAGCGGGGGGGCGGGATGAGCAGTTCTTC
CSAVAGGRDEQFF
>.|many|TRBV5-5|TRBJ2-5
TGTGCCAGCAGCTTGATGCGGGTTACGCAAGAGACCCAGTACTTC
CASSLMRVTQETQYF
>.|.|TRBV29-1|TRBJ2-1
TGCAGCGTTGACTCGTCCAATAAGCAGTTCTTC
CSVDSSNKQFF
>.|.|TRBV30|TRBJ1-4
TGTGCCTGGAGTGTACATGAAAAACTGTTTTTT
CAWSVHEKLFF
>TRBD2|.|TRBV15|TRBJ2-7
TGTGCCACCAAAGGTTCCCTAGCGGGACAAGAGCAGTACTTC
CATKGSLAGQEQYF
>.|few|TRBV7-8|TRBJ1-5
TGTGCCAGCAGCCCATCACCCCCTTCGGGTGGCCAGCCCCAGCATTTT
CASSPSPPSGGQPQHF
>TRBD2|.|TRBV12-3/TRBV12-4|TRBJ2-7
TGTGCCAGCAGCCAACTAGCGGTGAGCTCCTACGAGCAGTACTTC
CASSQLAVSSYEQYF
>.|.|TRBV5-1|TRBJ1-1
TGCGCCAGCCGAACGGGGAACACTGAAGTTTTCTTT
CASRTGNTEVFF
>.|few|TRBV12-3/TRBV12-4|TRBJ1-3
TGTGCCAGCAGTTTATTTGCCCACTCTGGAAACACCATATATTTT
CASSLFAHSGNTIYF
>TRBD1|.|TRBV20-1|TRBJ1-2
TGCAGTGTTAGAAGGGGGCTTGAGGACTATGGCTACACCTTC
CSVRRGLEDYGYTF
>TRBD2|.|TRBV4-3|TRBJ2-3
TGCGCCAGCAGCCAAGAGGCAAGAGCGGGAGGGTCGGATACGCAGTATTTT
CASSQEARAGGSDTQYF
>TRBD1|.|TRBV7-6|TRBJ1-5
TGTGCCAGCAGCTTAAGGGGTAGGCAGGGGGACCAGCCCCAGCATTTT
CASSLRGRQGDQPQHF
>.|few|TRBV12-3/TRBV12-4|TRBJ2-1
TGTGCCAGCAGTTTTGATTCGGCGGGCATGAGACTATACAATGAGCAGTTCTTC
CASSFDSAGMRLYNEQFF
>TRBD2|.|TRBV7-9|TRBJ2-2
TGTGCCAGCAGCACCGGACTAGCGGGGGAGAACACCGGGGAGCTGTTTTTT
CASSTGLAGENTGELFF
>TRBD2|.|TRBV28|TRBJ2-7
TGTGCCAGCGGACTAGCGGGAGGGATCGACGAGCAGTACTTC
CASGLAGGIDEQYF
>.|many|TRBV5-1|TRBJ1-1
TGCGCCAGCAGCTCGGGACCGACGAACACTGAAGCTTTCTTT
CASSSGPTNTEAFF
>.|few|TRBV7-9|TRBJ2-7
TGTGCCAGCAGCTTAGGTCAGATCCCCGGTTACGAGCAGTACTTC
CASSLGQIPGYEQYF
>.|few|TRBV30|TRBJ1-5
TGTGCCTGGAGTGCTAGAGTGAATAGCAATCAGCCCCAGCATTTT
CAWSARVNSNQPQHF
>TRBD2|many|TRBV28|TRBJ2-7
TGTGCCAGCAGTGTTAGCGGGGGGCCCTACGAGCAGTACTTC
CASSVSGGPYEQYF